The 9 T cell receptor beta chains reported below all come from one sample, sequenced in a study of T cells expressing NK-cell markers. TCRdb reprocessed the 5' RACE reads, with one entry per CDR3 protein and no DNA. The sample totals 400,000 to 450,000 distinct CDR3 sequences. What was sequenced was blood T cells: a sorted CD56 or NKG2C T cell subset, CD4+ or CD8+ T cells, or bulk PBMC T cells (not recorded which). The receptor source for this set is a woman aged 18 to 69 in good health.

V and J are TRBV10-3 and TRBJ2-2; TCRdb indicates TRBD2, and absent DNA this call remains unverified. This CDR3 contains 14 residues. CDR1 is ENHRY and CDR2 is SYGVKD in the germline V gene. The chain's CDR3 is CATGTAPNTGELFF.

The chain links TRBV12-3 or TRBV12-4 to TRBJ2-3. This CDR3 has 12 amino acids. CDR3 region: CASSPERDTQYF.

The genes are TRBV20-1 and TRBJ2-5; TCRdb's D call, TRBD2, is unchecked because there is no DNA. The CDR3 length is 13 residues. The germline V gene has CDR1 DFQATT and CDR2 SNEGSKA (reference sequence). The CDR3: CSARVLALETQYF.

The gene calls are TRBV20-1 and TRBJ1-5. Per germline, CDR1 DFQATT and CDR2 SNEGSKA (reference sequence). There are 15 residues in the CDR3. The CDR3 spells CSAVGGQDAVQPQHF.

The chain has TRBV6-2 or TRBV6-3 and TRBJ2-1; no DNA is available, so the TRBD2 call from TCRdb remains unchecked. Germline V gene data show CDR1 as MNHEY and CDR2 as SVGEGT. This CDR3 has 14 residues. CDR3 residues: CASSQTSGDNEQFF.

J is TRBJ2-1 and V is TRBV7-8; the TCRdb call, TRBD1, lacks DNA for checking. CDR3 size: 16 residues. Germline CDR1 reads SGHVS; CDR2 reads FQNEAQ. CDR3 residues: CASSGAGGVRYNEQFF.

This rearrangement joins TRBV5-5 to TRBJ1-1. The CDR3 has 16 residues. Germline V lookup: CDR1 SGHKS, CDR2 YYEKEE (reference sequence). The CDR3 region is CASSSFGGFMNTEAFF.

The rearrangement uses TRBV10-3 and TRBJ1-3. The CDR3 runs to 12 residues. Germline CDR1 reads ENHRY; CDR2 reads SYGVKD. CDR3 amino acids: CAISEVRNTIYF.

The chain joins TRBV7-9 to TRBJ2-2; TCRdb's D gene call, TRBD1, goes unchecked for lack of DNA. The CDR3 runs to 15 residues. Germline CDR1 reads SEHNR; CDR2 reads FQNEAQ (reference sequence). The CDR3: CASSLSQGNTGELFF.